This TCR beta chain was documented in a study of T cells in Graves' hyperthyroidism and ophthalmopathy. Study-wide findings and caveats: Patients with ophthalmopathy were separated from those with stable hyperthyroidism by a 13 V-J model. Blood also showed most of the thyroid clonotypes that were expanded above 0.001.

In regard to this clonotype: Its antigen is unidentified. A much larger clone is a single base away; this may be a read error.

A NOSPECS grade of at least 4, a Clinical Activity Score of at least 3 and duration under 3 months were recorded in ophthalmopathy patients. The PBMCs had their origin in 7.5 to 10 ml of fresh peripheral blood. From germline, CDR1 is SNHLY and CDR2 FYNNEI. The CDR3 contains 13 residues. TCR beta CDR3 sequences were amplified from RNA transcripts. TCR CDR3 underwent first-round RT-PCR with the HTBI primer set. Using its own MiXCR run on the multiplex PCR reads, TCRdb lists one record per CDR3 protein. The sample contains some 550,000 distinct CDR3 sequences, around 15% of which appear only once. The V call is TRBV2, the J call TRBJ1-2, with TRBD1 as a possible D gene (5 bases). The TCR was taken from a woman aged 40 to 50 with Graves' ophthalmopathy. Sequenced: blood. CDR3 coding DNA: TGTGCCAGCAGGAACCAGGGCAGCTATGGCCACACCTTC. It is translated as CASRNQGSYGHTF.